The subject of this entry is one T cell receptor (beta chain). Its antigen remains unidentified. Isolated RNA was reverse transcribed into cDNA used as the sequencing template. Some clones are missing from TCRdb's copy, which holds only in-frame ones; the method was immunoSEQ multiplex PCR. The sample has about 97,000 clones; 41% are singletons. This specimen comes from a study of CD8+ T cells in alopecia areata. Both peripheral blood and punch biopsies of lesional scalp skin were obtained from patients who had alopecia areata. Per the germline V gene, CDR1 is MNHEY and CDR2 is SVGAGI. V shed 11 bases and J 6 bases; nucleotides not matched to a gene: 2. This CDR3 is built from 11 residues. Study observations and caveats: Scalp lesions, especially in alopecia totalis/universalis, had higher clonality than normal scalp. Between patients, shared TCR sequences were less clear than in mice. This was possibly due in part to HLA diversity in the patient population.

The chain recombines TRBV6-5 with TRBJ2-1, with 9 bases matching TRBD1. This TCR was sampled from a human donor with alopecia areata. The sample was CD4+ T cells sorted from blood. CDR3 DNA: TGTGCCGAGGGACAGGGCAATGAGCAGTTCTTC. Its protein is CAEGQGNEQFF.